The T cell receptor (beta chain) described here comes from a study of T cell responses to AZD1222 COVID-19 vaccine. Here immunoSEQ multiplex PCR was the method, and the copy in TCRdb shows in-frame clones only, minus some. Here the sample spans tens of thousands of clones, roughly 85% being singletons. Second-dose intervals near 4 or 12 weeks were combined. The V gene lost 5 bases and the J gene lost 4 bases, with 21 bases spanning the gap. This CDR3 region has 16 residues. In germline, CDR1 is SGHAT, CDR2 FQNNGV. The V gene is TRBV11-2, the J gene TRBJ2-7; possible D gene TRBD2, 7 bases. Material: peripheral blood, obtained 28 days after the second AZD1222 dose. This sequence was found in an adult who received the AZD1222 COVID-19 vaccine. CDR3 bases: TGTGCCAGCAGCCGGCGGACGACTAGGGGGGGGTACGAGCAGTACTTC. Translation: CASSRRTTRGGYEQYF.